This T cell receptor (beta chain) originates from a study of regulatory T cells in long-lasting Graves disease. Looking at the study overall: Prior antithyroid drug treatment in newly diagnosed Graves' patients lasted under 3 months. General study results and limits: Not thyroid tissue but only peripheral blood was studied. Among persistent patients, a larger number of public clonotypes were shared (approximately 3,000) than among newly diagnosed patients (around 980).

Building the TCR beta libraries relied on iRepertoire HTBI primers, and CDR3 regions underwent Arm-PCR. TCRdb analysed the multiplex PCR reads with MiXCR anew, one entry per CDR3 protein. The sample holds around 420,000 distinct CDR3 sequences, roughly 16% seen once. Time point of the sample: newly diagnosed GD, antithyroid drugs for less than 3 months. Following extraction of RNA from PBMCs, that RNA was used to make the TCR library. Concerning this clonotype: The antigen remains undetermined.

The clonotype was recovered from a female donor with Graves disease. The sample was peripheral blood mononuclear cells (PBMCs), taken at new diagnosis, from a patient treated with antithyroid drugs.

Here the CDR3 reads CATSTDSAKNIQYF. In DNA, the CDR3 is TGTGCCACCAGCACAGACAGTGCCAAAAACATTCAGTACTTC. The rearrangement links TRBV15 to TRBJ2-4; D is perhaps TRBD1 (5 bases). The CDR3 sequence is 14 residues long. Germline V CDR1 and CDR2: LNHNV, YYDKDF (reference sequence). Trimming shortened V by 4 bases and J by 1 base, and 8 bases separated the two germline ends.